This is a list of T cell receptor beta chains from one sample in a study of cytomegalovirus exposure and HLA in healthy donors. Produced via immunoSEQ multiplex PCR; TCRdb's table is partial and in-frame only. The sample holds 100,000 or so clones; roughly 69% are singletons and the top ten take over 2.5%. Sequenced: PBMCs. These receptors came from a man aged 45 to 65 in good health and CMV-seropositive. The CDR3 runs from the conserved cysteine through the conserved F or W. D genes are given only for firm matches. Clone size is given for some rows only: seen once, a few or many times, or a class if the clone is expanded.

v_call: TRBV4-1
d_call: TRBD2
j_call: TRBJ2-5
clone_size: -
cdr3_length: 19
cdr3_aa: CASSQERASGRGQGETQYF
cdr3_nt: TGCGCCAGCAGCCAAGAACGGGCTAGCGGGAGGGGACAGGGAGAGACCCAGTACTTC

v_call: TRBV14
d_call: TRBD2
j_call: TRBJ2-1
clone_size: -
cdr3_length: 15
cdr3_aa: CASSPWREGRNEQFF
cdr3_nt: TGTGCCAGCAGTCCATGGCGGGAGGGCCGAAATGAGCAGTTCTTC

v_call: TRBV5-6
d_call: -
j_call: TRBJ2-7
clone_size: -
cdr3_length: 15
cdr3_aa: CASSSPHRSGSEQYF
cdr3_nt: TGTGCCAGCAGCTCCCCGCACAGGTCCGGGAGTGAGCAGTACTTC

v_call: TRBV6-1
d_call: -
j_call: TRBJ2-2
clone_size: -
cdr3_length: 14
cdr3_aa: CASGHSWGAGELFF
cdr3_nt: TGTGCCAGCGGTCATAGCTGGGGGGCCGGGGAGCTGTTTTTT

v_call: TRBV6-5
d_call: TRBD2
j_call: TRBJ2-7
clone_size: once
cdr3_length: 14
cdr3_aa: CATPIDGREYEQYF
cdr3_nt: TGTGCCACCCCGATAGACGGGAGGGAGTACGAGCAGTACTTC

v_call: TRBV7-8
d_call: -
j_call: TRBJ1-1
clone_size: -
cdr3_length: 18
cdr3_aa: CASSSASGFPRWNTEAFF
cdr3_nt: TGTGCCAGCAGCTCCGCTTCAGGGTTCCCAAGGTGGAACACTGAAGCTTTCTTT

v_call: TRBV2
d_call: -
j_call: TRBJ1-1
clone_size: -
cdr3_length: 13
cdr3_aa: CASSVGQNTEAFF
cdr3_nt: TGTGCCAGCAGTGTTGGGCAAAACACTGAAGCTTTCTTT

v_call: TRBV27
d_call: TRBD1
j_call: TRBJ1-2
clone_size: -
cdr3_length: 16
cdr3_aa: CASSLGGTGGRDGYTF
cdr3_nt: TGTGCCAGCAGTTTGGGGGGGACAGGGGGCCGGGATGGCTACACCTTC

v_call: TRBV4-1
d_call: TRBD1
j_call: TRBJ2-7
clone_size: -
cdr3_length: 15
cdr3_aa: CASSQAGTGVYEQYF
cdr3_nt: TGCGCCAGCAGCCAAGCGGGGACAGGGGTCTACGAGCAGTACTTC

v_call: TRBV4-1
d_call: -
j_call: TRBJ2-4
clone_size: -
cdr3_length: 16
cdr3_aa: CASSQAAQVGKAALYF
cdr3_nt: TGCGCCAGCAGCCAAGCGGCACAGGTGGGGAAGGCGGCTCTGTACTTC

v_call: TRBV5-1
d_call: TRBD2
j_call: TRBJ2-7
clone_size: -
cdr3_length: 15
cdr3_aa: CASSMGLAGGYEQYF
cdr3_nt: TGCGCCAGCAGCATGGGACTAGCGGGAGGCTACGAGCAGTACTTC

v_call: TRBV5-6
d_call: -
j_call: TRBJ2-1
clone_size: once
cdr3_length: 14
cdr3_aa: CASSPQFSYNEQFF
cdr3_nt: TGTGCCAGCAGCCCCCAGTTCTCCTACAATGAGCAGTTCTTC

v_call: TRBV5-6
d_call: TRBD2
j_call: TRBJ2-1
clone_size: -
cdr3_length: 15
cdr3_aa: CASSLALAGVDEQFF
cdr3_nt: TGTGCCAGCAGCTTGGCCCTAGCGGGGGTGGATGAGCAGTTCTTC

v_call: TRBV7-3
d_call: TRBD2
j_call: TRBJ2-1
clone_size: -
cdr3_length: 15
cdr3_aa: CASSTVAGGYNEQFF
cdr3_nt: TGTGCCAGCAGCACCGTGGCGGGGGGGTACAATGAGCAGTTCTTC

v_call: TRBV30
d_call: -
j_call: TRBJ1-3
clone_size: -
cdr3_length: 13
cdr3_aa: CAWTIGGANTIYF
cdr3_nt: TGTGCCTGGACCATTGGTGGGGCAAACACCATATATTTT

v_call: TRBV11-2
d_call: -
j_call: TRBJ1-2
clone_size: -
cdr3_length: 14
cdr3_aa: CASSLLGGESGYTF
cdr3_nt: TGTGCCAGCAGCTTACTGGGGGGAGAGTCAGGCTACACCTTC

v_call: TRBV5-1
d_call: -
j_call: TRBJ2-7
clone_size: -
cdr3_length: 15
cdr3_aa: CATLSGGFGSYEQYF
cdr3_nt: TGCGCCACCCTAAGTGGGGGGTTTGGCTCCTACGAGCAGTACTTC

v_call: TRBV7-2
d_call: -
j_call: TRBJ2-5
clone_size: -
cdr3_length: 13
cdr3_aa: CASSLVGPETQYF
cdr3_nt: TGTGCCAGCAGCTTAGTGGGGCCAGAGACCCAGTACTTC

v_call: TRBV2
d_call: -
j_call: TRBJ1-1
clone_size: -
cdr3_length: 15
cdr3_aa: CASRKGSAANTEAFF
cdr3_nt: TGTGCCAGCAGGAAAGGATCGGCGGCGAACACTGAAGCTTTCTTT